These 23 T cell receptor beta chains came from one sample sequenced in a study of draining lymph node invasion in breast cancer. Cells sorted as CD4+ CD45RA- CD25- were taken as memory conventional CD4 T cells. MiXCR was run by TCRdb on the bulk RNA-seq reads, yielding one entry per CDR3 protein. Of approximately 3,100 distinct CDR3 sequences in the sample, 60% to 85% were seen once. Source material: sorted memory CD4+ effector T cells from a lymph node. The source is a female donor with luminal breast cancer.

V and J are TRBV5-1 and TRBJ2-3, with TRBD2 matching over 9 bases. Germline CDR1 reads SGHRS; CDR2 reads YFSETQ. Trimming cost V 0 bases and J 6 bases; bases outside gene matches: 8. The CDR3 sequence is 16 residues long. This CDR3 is CASSLVAGGPGDTQYF. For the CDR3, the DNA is TGCGCCAGCAGCTTGGTCGCGGGGGGGCCCGGGGATACGCAGTATTTT.

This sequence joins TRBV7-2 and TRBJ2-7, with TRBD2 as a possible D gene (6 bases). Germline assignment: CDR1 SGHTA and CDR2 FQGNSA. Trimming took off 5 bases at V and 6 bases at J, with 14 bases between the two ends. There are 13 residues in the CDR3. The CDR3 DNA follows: TGTGCCAGCAGCGCCTCGACTAGTCGCGAGCAGTACTTC. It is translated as CASSASTSREQYF.

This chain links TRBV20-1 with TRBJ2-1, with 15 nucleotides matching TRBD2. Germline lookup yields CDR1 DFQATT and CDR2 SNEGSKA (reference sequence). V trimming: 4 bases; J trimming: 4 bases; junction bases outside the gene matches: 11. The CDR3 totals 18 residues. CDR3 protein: CSANSGTSGGTTYNEQFF. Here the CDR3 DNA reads TGCAGTGCTAACAGCGGGACTAGCGGGGGGACTACTTACAATGAGCAGTTCTTC.

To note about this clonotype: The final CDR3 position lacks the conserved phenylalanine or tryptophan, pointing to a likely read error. This CDR3 reads CASSFGAMDEQFC. The DNA of the CDR3 is TGTGCCAGCAGTTTCGGCGCAATGGATGAGCAGTTCTGC. The rearrangement joins TRBV28 to TRBJ2-1; D uncertain. This CDR3 contains 13 residues. Per the germline V gene, CDR1 is MDHEN and CDR2 is SYDVKM. Trimming pared 3 bases from V and 8 bases from J, leaving 11 bases between.

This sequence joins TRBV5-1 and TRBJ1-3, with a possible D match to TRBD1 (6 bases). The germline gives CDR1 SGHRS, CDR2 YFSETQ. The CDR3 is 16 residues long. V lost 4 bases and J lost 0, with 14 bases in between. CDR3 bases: TGCGCCAGCAGCACGGACAGCTCGAGCTCTGGAAACACCATATATTTT. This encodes CASSTDSSSSGNTIYF.

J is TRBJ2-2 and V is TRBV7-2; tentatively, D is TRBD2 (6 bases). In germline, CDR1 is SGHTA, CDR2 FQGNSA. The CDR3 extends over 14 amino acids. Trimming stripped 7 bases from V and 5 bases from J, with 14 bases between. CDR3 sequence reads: CASTSGSRTGELFF. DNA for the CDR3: TGTGCCAGCACCTCCGGGAGTAGGACCGGGGAGCTGTTTTTT.

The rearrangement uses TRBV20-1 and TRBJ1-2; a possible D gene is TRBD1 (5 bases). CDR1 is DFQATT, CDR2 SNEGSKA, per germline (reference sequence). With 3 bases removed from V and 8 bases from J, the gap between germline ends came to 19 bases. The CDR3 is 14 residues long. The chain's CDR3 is CSARGQGRRGGYTF. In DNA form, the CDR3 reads TGCAGTGCTAGGGGGCAGGGCCGAAGAGGAGGCTACACCTTC.

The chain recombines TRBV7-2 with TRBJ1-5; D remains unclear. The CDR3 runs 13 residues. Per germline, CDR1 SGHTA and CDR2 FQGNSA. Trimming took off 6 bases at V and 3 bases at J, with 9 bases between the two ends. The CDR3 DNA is TGTGCCAGCAGTCTTGGACTCAATCAGCCCCAGCATTTT. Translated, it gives CASSLGLNQPQHF.

CDR3 region: CSARAGALEQPQHF. The CDR3 region has the DNA TGCAGTGCTAGGGCCGGGGCACTGGAGCAGCCCCAGCATTTT. The rearrangement links TRBV20-1 to TRBJ1-5, with D possibly TRBD1 on 5 matching bases. This CDR3 has 14 amino acids. V was pared by 3 bases and J by 7 bases, with 16 bases between. From germline, CDR1 is DFQATT and CDR2 SNEGSKA (reference sequence).

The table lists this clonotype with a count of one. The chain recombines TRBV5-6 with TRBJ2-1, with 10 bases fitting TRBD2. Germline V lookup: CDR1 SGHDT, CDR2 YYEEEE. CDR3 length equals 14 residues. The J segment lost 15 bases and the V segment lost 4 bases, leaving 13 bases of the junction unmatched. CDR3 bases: TGTGCCAGCAGCACCGGCGGGCCTAGCGGGGGTGGGTTCTTC. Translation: CASSTGGPSGGGFF.

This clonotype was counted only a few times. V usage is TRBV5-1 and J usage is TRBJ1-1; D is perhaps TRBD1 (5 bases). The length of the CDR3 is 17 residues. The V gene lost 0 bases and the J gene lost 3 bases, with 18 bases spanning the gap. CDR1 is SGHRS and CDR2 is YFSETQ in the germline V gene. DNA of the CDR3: TGCGCCAGCAGCTTGGGAACAGGTCACCCGGCGGACACTGAAGCTTTCTTT. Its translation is CASSLGTGHPADTEAFF.

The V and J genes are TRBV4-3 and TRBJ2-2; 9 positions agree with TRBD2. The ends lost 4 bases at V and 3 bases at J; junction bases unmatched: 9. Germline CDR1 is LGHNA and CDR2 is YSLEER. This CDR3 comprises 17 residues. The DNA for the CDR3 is TGCGCCAGCAGCCCATTGATGGCGGGAGGGGACACCGGGGAGCTGTTTTTT. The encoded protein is CASSPLMAGGDTGELFF.

The CDR3 is CASSEYRGQGADTQYF. The CDR3 nucleotides are TGTGCCAGCAGTGAATATCGGGGACAGGGAGCAGATACGCAGTATTTT. This rearrangement joins TRBV25-1 to TRBJ2-3; 9 bases map to TRBD1. V lost 0 bases and J lost 4; bases outside the gene matches: 5. The germline CDR1 and CDR2 sequences are MGHDK and SYGVNS. CDR3 length: 16 amino acids.

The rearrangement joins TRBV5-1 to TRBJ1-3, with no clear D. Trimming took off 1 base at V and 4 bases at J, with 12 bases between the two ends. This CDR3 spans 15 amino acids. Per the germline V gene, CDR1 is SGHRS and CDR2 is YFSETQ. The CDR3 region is CASSLSGAGGNTIYF. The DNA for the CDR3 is TGCGCCAGCAGCTTGTCGGGCGCCGGCGGAAACACCATATATTTT.

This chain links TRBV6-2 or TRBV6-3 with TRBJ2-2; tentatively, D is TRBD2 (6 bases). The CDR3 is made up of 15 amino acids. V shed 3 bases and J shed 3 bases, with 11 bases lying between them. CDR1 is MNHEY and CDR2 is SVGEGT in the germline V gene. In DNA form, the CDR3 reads TGTGCCAGCAGTTATGTGGCGGGACACACCGGGGAGCTGTTTTTT. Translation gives CASSYVAGHTGELFF.

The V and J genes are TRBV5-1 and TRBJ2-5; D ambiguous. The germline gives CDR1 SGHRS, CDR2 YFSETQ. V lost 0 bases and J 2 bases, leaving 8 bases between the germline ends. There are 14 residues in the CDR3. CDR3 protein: CASSLDSQQETQYF. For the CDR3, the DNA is TGCGCCAGCAGCTTGGACAGCCAACAAGAGACCCAGTACTTC.

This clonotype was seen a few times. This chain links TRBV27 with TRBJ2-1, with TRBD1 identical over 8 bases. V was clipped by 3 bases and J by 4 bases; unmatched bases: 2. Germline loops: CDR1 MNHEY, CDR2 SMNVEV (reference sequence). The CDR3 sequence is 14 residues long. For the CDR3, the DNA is TGTGCCAGCAGTTTCCAGGGGGCTTACAATGAGCAGTTCTTC. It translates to CASSFQGAYNEQFF.

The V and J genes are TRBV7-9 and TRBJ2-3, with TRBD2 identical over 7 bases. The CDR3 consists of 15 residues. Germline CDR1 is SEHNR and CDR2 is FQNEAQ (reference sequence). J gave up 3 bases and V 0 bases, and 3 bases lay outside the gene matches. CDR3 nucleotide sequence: TGTGCCAGCAGCTTAGCCGCGGGACTAACAGATACGCAGTATTTT. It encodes CASSLAAGLTDTQYF.

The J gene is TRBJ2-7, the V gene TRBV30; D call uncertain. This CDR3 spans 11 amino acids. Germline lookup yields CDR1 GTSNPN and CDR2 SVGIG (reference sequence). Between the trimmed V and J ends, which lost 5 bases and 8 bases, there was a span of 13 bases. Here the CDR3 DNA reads TGTGCCTGGTCCCCCGCCGAGAAGCAGTACTTC. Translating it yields CAWSPAEKQYF. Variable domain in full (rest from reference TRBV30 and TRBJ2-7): SQTIHQWPATLVQPVGSPLSLECTVEGTSNPNLYWYRQAAGRGLQLLFYSVGIGQISSEVPQNLSASRPQDRQFILSSKKLLLSDSGFYLCAWSPAEKQYFGPGTRLTVT.

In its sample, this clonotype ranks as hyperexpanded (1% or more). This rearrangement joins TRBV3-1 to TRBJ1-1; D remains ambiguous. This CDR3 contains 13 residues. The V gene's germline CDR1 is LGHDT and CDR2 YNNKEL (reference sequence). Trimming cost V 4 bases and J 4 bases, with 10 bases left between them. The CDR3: CASSPIGSTEAFF. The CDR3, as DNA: TGTGCCAGCAGCCCCATTGGGAGCACTGAAGCTTTCTTT.

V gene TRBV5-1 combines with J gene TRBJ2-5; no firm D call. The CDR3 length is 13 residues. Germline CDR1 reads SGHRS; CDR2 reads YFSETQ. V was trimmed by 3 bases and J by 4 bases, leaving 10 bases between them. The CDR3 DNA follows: TGCGCCAGCAGCTCCGGGTGGGGAGAGACCCAGTACTTC. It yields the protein CASSSGWGETQYF.

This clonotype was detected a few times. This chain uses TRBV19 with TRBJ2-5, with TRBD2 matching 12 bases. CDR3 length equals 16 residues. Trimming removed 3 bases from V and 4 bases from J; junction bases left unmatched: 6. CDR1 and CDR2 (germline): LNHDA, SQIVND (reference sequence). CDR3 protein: CASSILLAGGRETQYF. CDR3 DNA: TGTGCCAGTAGTATCCTTCTAGCGGGGGGGCGAGAGACCCAGTACTTC.

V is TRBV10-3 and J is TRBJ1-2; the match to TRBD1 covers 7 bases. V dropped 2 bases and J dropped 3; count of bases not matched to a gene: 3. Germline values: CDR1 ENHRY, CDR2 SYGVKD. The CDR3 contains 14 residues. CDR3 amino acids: CAISEDREDYGYTF. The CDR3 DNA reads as TGTGCCATCAGTGAGGACAGGGAGGACTATGGCTACACCTTC.